This T cell receptor beta chain was sequenced during a study of cytotoxic CD8 clonotypes in ibrutinib-treated CLL. Per germline, CDR1 SEHNR and CDR2 FQNEAQ (reference sequence). Trimming removed 5 bases from V and 6 bases from J, with 17 bases in between. The CDR3 extends over 14 amino acids. This clone was seen a few times. Measured with immunoSEQ multiplex PCR; TCRdb has only the in-frame clones, and not every one. This sample yields 50,000 to 70,000 clones, of which roughly 54% are seen a single time; about 24% belongs to the top ten. The source was PBMCs, collected at disease progression, from a patient treated with ibrutinib. This clonotype was sampled from a human donor with chronic lymphocytic leukemia. The chain couples TRBV7-9 to TRBJ2-7, with D possibly matching TRBD1 (6 bases). CDR3 sequence (DNA): TGTGCCAGCAGCCCTGCCGGGACATACTTCGAGCAGTACTTC. This codes for CASSPAGTYFEQYF.